These 27 T cell receptor beta chains were sequenced from one sample in a study of blood T cell repertoires in COVID-19. Produced via immunoSEQ multiplex PCR; TCRdb's table is partial and in-frame only. This table holds some 70,000 clones, 70% to 90% found once. Sample: peripheral blood. These receptors were taken from a woman of 80 years or more with active COVID-19.

The chain recombines TRBV7-8 with TRBJ2-1; TRBD2 matches 13 bases. Germline CDR1 SGHVS, CDR2 FQNEAQ. J was trimmed by 9 bases and V by 0 bases; bases with no gene match: 5. CDR3 length equals 16 residues. The CDR3 bases are TGTGCCAGCAGCTTAGCGGGAGGACTAGCGGGAGCTGAGCAGTTCTTC. Translation gives CASSLAGGLAGAEQFF.

The V gene is TRBV7-9, the J gene TRBJ2-1; 11 bases line up with TRBD2. This CDR3 comprises 16 residues. Unmatched junction bases numbered 8, after V lost 6 bases and J lost 4 bases. Germline loops: CDR1 SEHNR, CDR2 FQNEAQ (reference sequence). CDR3 coding DNA: TGTGCCAGCAGACACCTGACTAGCGGGGATTACAATGAGCAGTTCTTC. Translated: CASRHLTSGDYNEQFF.

J is TRBJ1-2 and V is TRBV29-1; TRBD1 aligns across 10 bases. Germline V gives CDR1 SQVTM, CDR2 ANQGSEA. The CDR3 sequence is 12 residues long. The junction had 5 bases not matched to a gene; V was cut back by 8 bases and J by 5 bases. The CDR3 loop is CSTDRGLYGYTF. CDR3 coding DNA: TGCAGCACAGACAGGGGGCTTTATGGCTACACCTTC. The full variable domain, completed using reference TRBV29-1 and TRBJ1-2, is SAVISQKPSRDICQRGTSLTIQCQVDSQVTMMFWYRQQPGQSLTLIATANQGSEATYESGFVIDKFPISRPNLTFSTLTVSNMSPEDSSIYLCSTDRGLYGYTFGSGTRLTVV.

The CDR3 loop reads CASSYWSGEGNEQFF. In DNA form, the CDR3 reads TGTGCCAGCAGTTACTGGAGCGGGGAAGGTAATGAGCAGTTCTTC. The chain links TRBV6-2 or TRBV6-3 to TRBJ2-1; TRBD2 matches at 7 bases. CDR1 is MNHEY and CDR2 is SVGEGT in the germline V gene. V lost 1 base, J lost 7 bases, and 7 bases stayed unmatched. This CDR3 contains 15 residues.

The V call is TRBV7-2, the J call TRBJ2-2; no clear D gene. The V gene's germline CDR1 is SGHTA and CDR2 FQGNSA. With 4 bases removed from V and 6 bases from J, the gap between germline ends came to 9 bases. The CDR3 is 13 residues long. The CDR3 protein is CASSSIVAGELFF. The DNA of the CDR3 is TGTGCCAGCAGCTCCATAGTTGCCGGGGAGCTGTTTTTT.

The V and J genes are TRBV6-2 or TRBV6-3 and TRBJ1-2; the D is unclear. Germline lookup yields CDR1 MNHEY and CDR2 SVGEGT. The length of the CDR3 is 13 residues. Trimming pared 6 bases from V and 6 bases from J, leaving 14 bases between. Written as DNA, the CDR3 is TGTGCCAGCAGCCTGTGGGGAGGCCATGGCTACACCTTC. Translated, it gives CASSLWGGHGYTF.

This rearrangement joins TRBV6-1 to TRBJ2-1; TRBD1 matches 9 bases. The CDR3 is 13 amino acids. Trimming took 6 bases from V and 5 from J; bases not matched to a gene: 2. In germline, CDR1 is MNHNS, CDR2 SASEGT. The CDR3 DNA is TGTGCCAGCAGACAGGGGGCCAACAATGAGCAGTTCTTC. The encoded protein is CASRQGANNEQFF.

The chain joins TRBV7-2 to TRBJ1-1; the match to TRBD1 covers 11 bases. Germline values: CDR1 SGHTA, CDR2 FQGNSA. The CDR3 extends over 15 amino acids. J was trimmed by 0 bases and V by 4 bases; bases with no gene match: 1. CDR3 nucleotide sequence: TGTGCCAGCAGCTGGGACAGGGGGATGAACACTGAAGCTTTCTTT. It translates to CASSWDRGMNTEAFF.

The chain couples TRBV12-3 or TRBV12-4 to TRBJ1-2; maybe TRBD1 (5 bases). The CDR3 has 13 residues. V lost 2 bases, J lost 7 bases, and 11 bases lay in between. The CDR3 spells CASSLRGEGGYTF. The CDR3, as DNA: TGTGCCAGCAGTTTAAGAGGGGAGGGTGGCTACACCTTC.

CDR3 loop: CASSPDSASGANVLTF. The CDR3 DNA is TGTGCCAGCTCACCAGACAGTGCCTCTGGGGCCAACGTCCTGACTTTC. The chain has TRBV18 and TRBJ2-6, with TRBD1 as a possible D gene (5 bases). The CDR3 totals 16 residues. V lost 2 bases, J lost 0 bases, and 8 bases lay in between. In germline, CDR1 is KGHSH, CDR2 LQKENI.

CDR3 amino acids: CASSSPSDEQYF. DNA of the CDR3: TGTGCCAGCAGTTCCCCGTCCGACGAGCAGTACTTC. The chain has TRBV28 and TRBJ2-7; D is undetermined. V dropped 4 bases and J dropped 5 bases, with 9 bases sitting between them. The germline gives CDR1 MDHEN, CDR2 SYDVKM. The CDR3 is 12 amino acids. The full variable domain, completed using reference TRBV28 and TRBJ2-7, is DVKVTQSSRYLVKRTGEKVFLECVQDMDHENMFWYRQDPGLGLRLIYFSYDVKMKEKGDIPEGYSVSREKKERFSLILESASTNQTSMYLCASSSPSDEQYFGPGTRLTVT.

The chain has TRBV13 and TRBJ2-1, with a weak D call TRBD1 (5 bases). CDR3 size: 12 residues. With 3 bases removed from V and 7 bases from J, the gap between germline ends came to 7 bases. Looked up from germline, CDR1 is PRHDT and CDR2 is FYEKMQ (reference sequence). The DNA of the CDR3 is TGTGCCAGCAGCTTTAAGGGGAATGAGCAGTTCTTC. Amino acid sequence: CASSFKGNEQFF.

The CDR3 DNA is TGTGCCAGCAGCCAAGTAGAGGATCGTACTAATGAAAAACTGTTTTTT. Its protein product is CASSQVEDRTNEKLFF. This rearrangement joins TRBV3-1 (or the pseudogene TRBV3-2) to TRBJ1-4; D gene ambiguous. This CDR3 contains 16 residues. CDR1 and CDR2 (germline): LGHDT, YNNKEL (reference sequence). V gave up 1 base and J gave up 2 bases, with 11 bases separating them.

The chain couples TRBV4-2 to TRBJ2-1, with TRBD2 matching over 13 bases. V lost 4 bases to trimming and J lost 9 bases; unmatched junction nucleotides: 18. This CDR3 is 19 amino acids long. From germline, CDR1 is LGHNA and CDR2 YNFKEQ. In nucleotides, the CDR3 is TGTGCCAGCAGCCCGTCAGCCGGGACTAGCGGGGTAGGTGCTGGTGAGCAGTTCTTC. As protein: CASSPSAGTSGVGAGEQFF.

The V gene is TRBV6-5, the J gene TRBJ1-1; D perhaps matches TRBD1 (6 bases). CDR1 MNHEY and CDR2 SVGAGI come from the germline V gene. The CDR3 sequence is 14 residues long. V lost 2 bases, J lost 7 bases, and 14 bases lay in between. CDR3 sequence reads: CASSYVRGLNEAFF. The CDR3, as DNA: TGTGCCAGCAGTTACGTGCGGGGGCTTAATGAAGCTTTCTTT.

V gene TRBV6-2 or TRBV6-3 combines with J gene TRBJ1-1; D gene unclear. The germline V and J ends were trimmed by 5 bases and 4 bases, with 8 bases remaining between them. The V gene's germline CDR1 is MNHEY and CDR2 SVGEGT. This CDR3 spans 12 amino acids. CDR3 loop: CASSLRLTEAFF. The CDR3 coding sequence is TGTGCCAGCAGTCTCAGACTCACTGAAGCTTTCTTT.

The V and J genes are TRBV7-9 and TRBJ2-7; D may be TRBD1 (5 bases). Trimming cost V 4 bases and J 4 bases, with 11 bases left between them. Germline CDR1 and CDR2: SEHNR and FQNEAQ (reference sequence). The CDR3 runs to 13 residues. This CDR3 is CASSSSGHYEQYF. As DNA, the CDR3 is TGTGCCAGCAGCTCTTCAGGACATTACGAGCAGTACTTC.

V is TRBV7-2 and J is TRBJ2-7; maybe TRBD1 (6 bases). Germline lookup yields CDR1 SGHTA and CDR2 FQGNSA. V lost 6 bases to trimming and J lost 4 bases, with 19 bases between them. The CDR3 is 15 amino acids. The CDR3 nucleotides are TGTGCCAGCAGTAAAGACAGGTCCTCTAGATACGAGCAGTACTTC. It translates to CASSKDRSSRYEQYF.

The chain employs TRBV7-2 and TRBJ2-1; TRBD2 matches at 7 bases. CDR1 and CDR2 (germline): SGHTA, FQGNSA. The CDR3 has 13 amino acids. The trim removed 1 base at V and 7 bases at J, leaving 1 base unmatched. The CDR3 loop reads CASSLGGGNEQFF. CDR3 nucleotides: TGTGCCAGCAGCTTAGGCGGGGGAAATGAGCAGTTCTTC. Full variable domain (missing parts from reference TRBV7-2 and TRBJ2-1): GAGVSQSPSNKVTEKGKDVELRCDPISGHTALYWYRQSLGQGLEFLIYFQGNSAPDKSGLPSDRFSAERTGGSVSTLTIQRTQQEDSAVYLCASSLGGGNEQFFGPGTRLTVL.

This chain uses TRBV7-3 with TRBJ2-5, with 8 bases fitting TRBD2. The germline V gene has CDR1 SGHTA and CDR2 FQGTGA. This CDR3 contains 14 residues. V was pared by 5 bases and J by 4 bases, with 6 bases of the junction left unmatched. The DNA of the CDR3 is TGTGCCAGCAGCGCGACTAGCGCAGGAGAGACCCAGTACTTC. It encodes CASSATSAGETQYF.

The V and J genes are TRBV7-9 and TRBJ2-1; 11 nucleotides match TRBD2. The CDR3 runs 15 residues. V lost 5 bases and J lost 12; bases outside the gene matches: 12. CDR1 and CDR2 (germline): SEHNR, FQNEAQ (reference sequence). CDR3 sequence: CASSLLSLAGAGQFF. CDR3 sequence (DNA): TGTGCCAGCAGCCTTTTATCACTAGCGGGAGCTGGGCAGTTCTTC.

The chain joins TRBV6-2 or TRBV6-3 to TRBJ1-6, with D uncertain. Between the trimmed V and J ends, which lost 6 bases and 6 bases, there was a span of 18 bases. Germline V CDR1 and CDR2: MNHEY, SVGEGT. The CDR3 covers 16 residues. The CDR3 protein is CASSPQRGDSNSPLHF. The CDR3 region has the DNA TGTGCCAGCAGCCCCCAGCGCGGCGATAGTAATTCACCCCTCCACTTT.

The chain joins TRBV7-8 to TRBJ1-3; D is perhaps TRBD1 (6 bases). The CDR3 has 17 residues. The ends were cut back, 4 bases at V and 0 bases at J, with 16 bases in the middle. CDR1 is SGHVS and CDR2 is FQNEAQ in the germline V gene. The CDR3 coding sequence is TGTGCCAGCAGCTACCGACAGGCTCTCCCCTCTGGAAACACCATATATTTT. Its translation: CASSYRQALPSGNTIYF.

The chain has TRBV7-9 and TRBJ1-3; D gene unclear. V was trimmed by 5 bases and J by 0 bases, leaving 11 bases between them. This CDR3 is built from 15 residues. Germline V gene data show CDR1 as SEHNR and CDR2 as FQNEAQ (reference sequence). The DNA for the CDR3 is TGTGCCAGCAGCCGACTCCAACCCTCTGGAAACACCATATATTTT. This sequence encodes CASSRLQPSGNTIYF.

The rearrangement links TRBV14 to TRBJ2-3; D ambiguous. CDR1 is SGHDN, CDR2 FVKESK, per germline. This CDR3 has 16 residues. Trimming shortened V by 1 base and J by 2 bases, and 13 bases separated the two germline ends. CDR3 in DNA: TGTGCCAGCAGCCAAGGCGCCGGTTTCATCACAGATACGCAGTATTTT. Translating it yields CASSQGAGFITDTQYF.

The CDR3 loop reads CASSQDPRSYEQYF. The CDR3 coding sequence is TGTGCCAGCAGCCAAGATCCCAGGTCCTACGAGCAGTACTTC. The V and J genes are TRBV3-1 (or the pseudogene TRBV3-2) and TRBJ2-7; no clear D. The CDR3 is made up of 14 amino acids. Between the trimmed V and J ends, which lost 0 bases and 1 base, there was a span of 7 bases. CDR1 is LGHDT, CDR2 YNNKEL, per germline (reference sequence).

The chain employs TRBV5-1 and TRBJ2-2, with TRBD1 matching over 8 bases. CDR1 SGHRS and CDR2 YFSETQ come from the germline V gene. V lost 2 bases, J lost 5 bases, and 8 bases stayed unmatched. The length of the CDR3 is 16 residues. CDR3 sequence reads: CASSLSTGGKTGELFF. The DNA for the CDR3 is TGCGCCAGCAGCTTAAGCACAGGGGGGAAGACCGGGGAGCTGTTTTTT.